This paragraph reports one TCR beta chain. This sample was taken from a study of blood T cell repertoires in COVID-19. Assay used: immunoSEQ multiplex PCR; TCRdb lists only in-frame clones, some missing. The table lists 200,000 or so clones, approximately 83% of them singletons. Germline CDR1 and CDR2: MNHNY and SVGAGI (reference sequence). The CDR3 runs 15 residues. The V segment lost 5 bases and the J segment 5 bases; nucleotides outside the gene matches: 8. The specimen sequenced was peripheral blood. The chain joins TRBV6-6 to TRBJ1-4, with TRBD1 identical over 7 bases. This sequence originates from a human donor with active or convalescent COVID-19. The donor label of this sample is uncertain. The CDR3 spells CASSLIGTANEKLFF. The CDR3 DNA reads TGTGCCAGCAGTCTTATTGGGACAGCGAATGAAAAACTGTTTTTT.